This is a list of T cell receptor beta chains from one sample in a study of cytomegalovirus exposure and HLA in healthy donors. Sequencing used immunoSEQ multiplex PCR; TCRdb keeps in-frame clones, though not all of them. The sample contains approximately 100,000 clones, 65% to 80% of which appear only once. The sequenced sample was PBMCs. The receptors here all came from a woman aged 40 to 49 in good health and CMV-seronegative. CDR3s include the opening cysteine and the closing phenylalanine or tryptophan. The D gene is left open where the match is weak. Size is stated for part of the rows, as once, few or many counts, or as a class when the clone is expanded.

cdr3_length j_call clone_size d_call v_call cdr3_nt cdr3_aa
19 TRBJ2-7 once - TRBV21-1 TGTGCCAGCAGCTCCCAAAGTGGGGGACTAGCGGGATTGGACTACGAGCAGTACTTC CASSSQSGGLAGLDYEQYF
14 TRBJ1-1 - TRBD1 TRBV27 TGTGCCAGCAGCTATAGGGGGCGGAACACTGAAGCTTTCTTT CASSYRGRNTEAFF
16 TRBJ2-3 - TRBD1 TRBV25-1 TGTGCCAGCAGTGAATTCCTGGGACAGAACACAGATACGCAGTATTTT CASSEFLGQNTDTQYF
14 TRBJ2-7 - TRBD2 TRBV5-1 TGCGCCAGCAGCTTGTATACTAGCGGCTACGAGCAGTACTTC CASSLYTSGYEQYF
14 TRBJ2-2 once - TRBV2 TGTGCCAGCAAGGGACTTCAGAACACCGGGGAGCTGTTTTTT CASKGLQNTGELFF
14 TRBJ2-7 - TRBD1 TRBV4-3 TGCGCCAGCAGCCAAGGGACAGGGCCCTACGAGCAGTACTTC CASSQGTGPYEQYF
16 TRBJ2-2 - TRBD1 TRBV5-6 TGTGCCAGCAGCCTATTGGACAGGGTTGAAACCGGGGAGCTGTTTTTT CASSLLDRVETGELFF
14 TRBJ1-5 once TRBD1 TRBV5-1 TGCGCCAGCAGCTTGGACAGGGGGACCCAGCCCCAGCATTTT CASSLDRGTQPQHF
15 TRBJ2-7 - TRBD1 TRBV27 TGTGCCAGCAGTTCCAACCTACAGGGGGCTTCCGAGCAGTACTTC CASSSNLQGASEQYF
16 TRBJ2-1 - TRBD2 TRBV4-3 TGCGCCAGCAGCCAAGAACCTAGCGGGGGGTGGGATGAGCAGTTCTTC CASSQEPSGGWDEQFF
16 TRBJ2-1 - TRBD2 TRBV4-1 TGCGCCAGCAGCCAAGGCTTGGGACTAGCGGGCAATGAGCAGTTCTTC CASSQGLGLAGNEQFF
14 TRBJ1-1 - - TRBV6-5 TGTGCCAGCAGCTGGACAGCTTCCAAGACTGAAGCTTTCTTT CASSWTASKTEAFF
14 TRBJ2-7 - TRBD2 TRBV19 TGTGCCAGTAGTATGCCGGGACTAGCCTACGAGCAGTACTTC CASSMPGLAYEQYF
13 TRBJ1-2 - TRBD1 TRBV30 TGTGCCTGGAGCGCACAGGGGAACTATGGCTACACCTTC CAWSAQGNYGYTF
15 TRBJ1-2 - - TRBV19 TGTGCCAGTAGTATGCCCTGGGCCGGGGGGGACGGCTACACCTTC CASSMPWAGGDGYTF
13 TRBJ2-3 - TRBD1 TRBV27 TGTGCCAGCAGTTGGGACAGGGCAGATACGCAGTATTTT CASSWDRADTQYF
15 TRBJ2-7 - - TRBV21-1 TGTGCCAGCAGCGCCCGTACAGGGCCTCGAGGCGAGCAGTACTTC CASSARTGPRGEQYF
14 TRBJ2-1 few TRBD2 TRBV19 TGTGCCAGTAGTATATTAGCGGGAGGCAATGAGCAGTTCTTC CASSILAGGNEQFF
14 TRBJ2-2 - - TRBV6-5 TGTGCCAGCAGACTAGACTCCGACACCGGGGAGCTGTTTTTT CASRLDSDTGELFF
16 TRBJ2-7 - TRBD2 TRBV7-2 TGTGCCAGCAGCCAGTCGGCTAGCGGGGGGTGGTACGAGCAGTACTTC CASSQSASGGWYEQYF
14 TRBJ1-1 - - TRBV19 TGTGCCAGTAGTATCTCAGGGAAGAACACTGAAGCTTTCTTT CASSISGKNTEAFF
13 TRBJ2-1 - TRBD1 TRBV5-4 TGTGCCAGCAGCTACCGGGACAGCAATGAGCAGTTCTTC CASSYRDSNEQFF
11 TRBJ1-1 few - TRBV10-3 TGTGCCATCAGGGGGAGCGGGGAAGCTTTCTTT CAIRGSGEAFF
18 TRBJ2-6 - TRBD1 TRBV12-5 TGTGCTAGTGGTTTGGTCCGGGACAGGGTCTCTGGGGCCAACGTCCTGACTTTC CASGLVRDRVSGANVLTF
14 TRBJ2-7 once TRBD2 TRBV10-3 TGTGCCATCAGTGATAAAGGGGAGGGGAGCGAGCAGTACTTC CAISDKGEGSEQYF
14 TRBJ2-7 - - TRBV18 TGTGCCAGCTCACCATCGGGAAGCTCCTACGAGCAGTACTTC CASSPSGSSYEQYF
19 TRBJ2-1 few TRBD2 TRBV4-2 TGTGCCAGCAGCAAACTAGCGGGAGGGTCCACAAGCTCCTACAATGAGCAGTTCTTC CASSKLAGGSTSSYNEQFF
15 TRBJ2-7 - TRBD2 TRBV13 TGTGCCAGCAGCTTCGGGACTAGCGGGAGGGGCGAGCAGTACTTC CASSFGTSGRGEQYF
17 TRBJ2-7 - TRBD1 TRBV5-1 TGCGCCAGCAGCTTTCGCAGGGACAGTCTTAATACCTACGAGCAGTACTTC CASSFRRDSLNTYEQYF
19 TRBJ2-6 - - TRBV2 TGTGCCAGCAGTGGCTGGAAATTACAGGTATCACCCGGGGCCAACGTCCTGACTTTC CASSGWKLQVSPGANVLTF
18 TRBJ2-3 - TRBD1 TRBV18 TGTGCCAGCTCACTTTCCGGGACAGGGGGAGGAGGCACAGATACGCAGTATTTT CASSLSGTGGGGTDTQYF
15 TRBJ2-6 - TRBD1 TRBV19 TGTGCCAGTAGCCGGACAGGGGCTGGGGCCAACGTCCTGACTTTC CASSRTGAGANVLTF
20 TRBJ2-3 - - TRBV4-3 TGCGCCAGCAGCCAAGATTGGGGGGGCCTGACTCATCAAAGCACAGATACGCAGTATTTT CASSQDWGGLTHQSTDTQYF
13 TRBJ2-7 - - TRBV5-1 TGCGCCAGCAGCTTGGAGACGGGGAACGAGCAGTACTTC CASSLETGNEQYF
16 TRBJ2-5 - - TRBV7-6 TGTGCCAGCAGCTCCACAGGGCCCCTGGGAGGGGAGACCCAGTACTTC CASSSTGPLGGETQYF
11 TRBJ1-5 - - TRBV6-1 TGTGCCAGCAGTGACGTGCAGCCCCAGCATTTT CASSDVQPQHF
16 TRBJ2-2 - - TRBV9 TGTGCCAGCAGCCTCGACGGGAAAGCGAACACCGGGGAGCTGTTTTTT CASSLDGKANTGELFF
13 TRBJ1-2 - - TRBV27 TGTGCCAGCAGTTTAGGGCCAGAACATGGCTACACCTTC CASSLGPEHGYTF
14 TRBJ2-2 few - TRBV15 TGTGCCACCAGCAGAGATCAGGGCACCGGGGAGCTGTTTTTT CATSRDQGTGELFF
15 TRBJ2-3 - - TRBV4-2 TGTGCCAGCAGCCAAGCGGGTGATGTAACAGATACGCAGTATTTT CASSQAGDVTDTQYF
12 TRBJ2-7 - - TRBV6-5 TGTGCCAGCAGTTCAGGGCGCTACGAGCAGTACTTC CASSSGRYEQYF
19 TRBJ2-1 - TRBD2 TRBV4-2 TGTGCCAGCAGCCAAAACCGGGGCGGGGGGGTGGCATCCTACAATGAGCAGTTCTTC CASSQNRGGGVASYNEQFF
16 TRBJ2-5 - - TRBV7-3 TGTGCCAGCAGCTTAACGGGCCGCCGAGACCAAGAGACCCAGTACTTC CASSLTGRRDQETQYF
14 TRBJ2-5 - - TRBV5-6 TGTGCCAGCAGCTCCCCGCAGGGGGGAGAGACCCAGTACTTC CASSSPQGGETQYF
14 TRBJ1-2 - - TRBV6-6 TGTGCCAGCAGTTACCGGACGTTAGAGGGAGGCTACACCTTC CASSYRTLEGGYTF
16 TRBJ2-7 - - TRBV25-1 TGTGCCAGCAGTGAGGGAGGGGGGGGGAACCCCTACGAGCAGTACTTC CASSEGGGGNPYEQYF
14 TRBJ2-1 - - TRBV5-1 TGCGCCAGCAGCTTGGACCAATTCAGCGGTGAGCAGTTCTTC CASSLDQFSGEQFF
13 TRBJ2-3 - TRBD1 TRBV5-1 TGCGCCAGCAGCGGACAGGGTACAGATACGCAGTATTTT CASSGQGTDTQYF
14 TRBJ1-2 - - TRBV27 TGTGCCAGCAGTTTACGCGGGGTGAAATTTGGCTACACCTTC CASSLRGVKFGYTF
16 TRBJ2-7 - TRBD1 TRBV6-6 TGTGCCAGCAGTAAAGGGACAGGGGGCGTCCGCTACGAGCAGTACTTC CASSKGTGGVRYEQYF
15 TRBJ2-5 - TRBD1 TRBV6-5 TGTGCCAGCAGCCCGGGACAGGGGGCCCAAGAGACCCAGTACTTC CASSPGQGAQETQYF
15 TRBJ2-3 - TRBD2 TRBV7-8 TGTGCCAGCAGCGGGACTAGCGGGCTAGGAGATACGCAGTATTTT CASSGTSGLGDTQYF
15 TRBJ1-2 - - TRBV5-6 TGTGCCAGCAGCTTGGAGGGACTGGGGGGCTATGGCTACACCTTC CASSLEGLGGYGYTF
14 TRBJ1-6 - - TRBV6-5 TGTGCCAGCAGTCCTAAGACAGGCGACGGACCCCTCCACTTT CASSPKTGDGPLHF
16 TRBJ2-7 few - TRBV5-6 TGTGCCAGCAGCCTACAAAGGACAGCGCTCTCCTACGAGCAGTACTTC CASSLQRTALSYEQYF